This is a list of T cell receptor beta chains from one sample in a study of blood T cell repertoires in COVID-19. The repertoire was sequenced with immunoSEQ multiplex PCR; TCRdb's copy has only in-frame clones and lacks some. The table includes around 320,000 clones, around 92% detected once. Material: PBMCs or T cells enriched from blood (not recorded which). Source of these receptors: a woman aged 50 to 65 who had been exposed to COVID-19. Each CDR3 is given with its conserved first and last residue. The order of the fields is J gene, clone size, V gene, D gene, CDR3 length, CDR3 protein, CDR3 DNA. A D gene is named only where the DNA matches it firmly. Clone size is not always given. Where it is, it says once, few, many or a class for expanded clones.

J gene: TRBJ2-3
clone size: .
V gene: TRBV3-1/TRBV3-2
D gene: TRBD2
CDR3 length: 18
CDR3 protein: CASSRWIKSGGEPDTQYF
CDR3 DNA: TGTGCCAGCAGCCGATGGATCAAAAGCGGGGGGGAACCAGATACGCAGTATTTT

J gene: TRBJ1-3
clone size: .
V gene: TRBV15
D gene: TRBD1
CDR3 length: 17
CDR3 protein: CATSRDRGQGSGNTIYF
CDR3 DNA: TGTGCCACCAGCAGAGATCGGGGACAGGGTTCTGGAAACACCATATATTTT

J gene: TRBJ1-5
clone size: .
V gene: TRBV7-9
D gene: .
CDR3 length: 12
CDR3 protein: CASSLEGRQESF
CDR3 DNA: TGTGCCAGCAGCTTAGAGGGACGACAGGAGTCGTTT

J gene: TRBJ1-3
clone size: .
V gene: TRBV28
D gene: .
CDR3 length: 17
CDR3 protein: CASSLGAGGFSGNTIYF
CDR3 DNA: TGTGCCAGCAGTTTAGGGGCAGGCGGTTTCTCTGGAAACACCATATATTTT

J gene: TRBJ2-1
clone size: .
V gene: TRBV24-1
D gene: TRBD1
CDR3 length: 16
CDR3 protein: CATSDIQGVSYNEQFF
CDR3 DNA: TGTGCCACCAGTGATATACAGGGGGTCTCCTACAATGAGCAGTTCTTC

J gene: TRBJ1-6
clone size: .
V gene: TRBV2
D gene: .
CDR3 length: 12
CDR3 protein: CASSTQNSPLHF
CDR3 DNA: TGTGCCAGCAGTACACAAAATTCACCCCTCCACTTT

J gene: TRBJ2-1
clone size: .
V gene: TRBV7-6
D gene: TRBD1
CDR3 length: 14
CDR3 protein: CASSGPDRADEQFF
CDR3 DNA: TGTGCCAGCAGCGGCCCGGACAGGGCAGACGAGCAGTTCTTC

J gene: TRBJ2-5
clone size: .
V gene: TRBV28
D gene: TRBD2
CDR3 length: 15
CDR3 protein: CASSRAGVPTETQYF
CDR3 DNA: TGTGCCAGCAGTAGAGCGGGGGTCCCGACGGAGACCCAGTACTTC

J gene: TRBJ1-5
clone size: .
V gene: TRBV19
D gene: TRBD1
CDR3 length: 15
CDR3 protein: CASSDYRGGTQPQHF
CDR3 DNA: TGTGCCAGTAGTGATTACAGGGGTGGTACTCAGCCCCAGCATTTT

J gene: TRBJ2-5
clone size: .
V gene: TRBV10-3
D gene: .
CDR3 length: 14
CDR3 protein: CAISERGGEETQYF
CDR3 DNA: TGTGCCATCAGTGAGAGGGGGGGTGAAGAGACCCAGTACTTC

J gene: TRBJ1-3
clone size: .
V gene: TRBV6-5
D gene: .
CDR3 length: 15
CDR3 protein: CASSWDINSGNTIYF
CDR3 DNA: TGTGCCAGCAGTTGGGACATCAACTCTGGAAACACCATATATTTT

J gene: TRBJ1-2
clone size: once
V gene: TRBV9
D gene: .
CDR3 length: 15
CDR3 protein: CASSVEQVGHYGYTF
CDR3 DNA: TGTGCCAGCAGCGTAGAACAGGTTGGCCACTATGGCTACACCTTC

J gene: TRBJ2-7
clone size: .
V gene: TRBV7-2
D gene: TRBD1
CDR3 length: 16
CDR3 protein: CASSLVLQGAGYEQYF
CDR3 DNA: TGTGCCAGCAGCTTAGTTCTACAGGGGGCAGGCTACGAGCAGTACTTC

J gene: TRBJ1-6
clone size: .
V gene: TRBV7-2
D gene: TRBD1
CDR3 length: 14
CDR3 protein: CASNSGQGNSPLHF
CDR3 DNA: TGTGCCAGCAACTCAGGACAGGGGAATTCACCCCTCCACTTT

J gene: TRBJ2-2
clone size: few
V gene: TRBV30
D gene: .
CDR3 length: 15
CDR3 protein: CAWSQEGLDTGELFF
CDR3 DNA: TGTGCCTGGAGTCAAGAAGGACTCGACACCGGGGAGCTGTTTTTT

J gene: TRBJ1-1
clone size: .
V gene: TRBV11-2
D gene: TRBD1
CDR3 length: 15
CDR3 protein: CASSSGTDMNTEAFF
CDR3 DNA: TGTGCCAGCAGCTCCGGGACAGATATGAACACTGAAGCTTTCTTT

J gene: TRBJ2-5
clone size: .
V gene: TRBV7-9
D gene: .
CDR3 length: 14
CDR3 protein: CASSPGSGQETQYF
CDR3 DNA: TGTGCCAGCAGCCCGGGGAGCGGGCAAGAGACCCAGTACTTC

J gene: TRBJ2-3
clone size: once
V gene: TRBV3-1/TRBV3-2
D gene: .
CDR3 length: 15
CDR3 protein: CASSPYTASTDTQYF
CDR3 DNA: TGTGCCAGCAGCCCTTACACCGCTAGCACAGATACGCAGTATTTT

J gene: TRBJ2-3
clone size: .
V gene: TRBV5-6
D gene: TRBD2
CDR3 length: 16
CDR3 protein: CASSLGAGGQKDTQYF
CDR3 DNA: TGTGCCAGCAGCTTGGGAGCGGGGGGGCAAAAAGATACGCAGTATTTT

J gene: TRBJ2-2
clone size: once
V gene: TRBV5-6
D gene: .
CDR3 length: 14
CDR3 protein: CASSLLYFTGELFF
CDR3 DNA: TGTGCCAGCAGCTTGTTGTATTTCACCGGGGAGCTGTTTTTT

J gene: TRBJ1-1
clone size: few
V gene: TRBV24-1
D gene: .
CDR3 length: 15
CDR3 protein: CATSDSQGLNTEAFF
CDR3 DNA: TGTGCCACCAGTGATAGTCAGGGGTTGAACACTGAAGCTTTCTTT

J gene: TRBJ1-1
clone size: .
V gene: TRBV20-1
D gene: .
CDR3 length: 12
CDR3 protein: CSASRQGWEAFF
CDR3 DNA: TGCAGTGCTAGTCGGCAGGGCTGGGAAGCTTTCTTT

J gene: TRBJ2-2
clone size: .
V gene: TRBV18
D gene: TRBD1
CDR3 length: 16
CDR3 protein: CASSPRTGPNTGELFF
CDR3 DNA: TGTGCCAGCTCACCTAGGACAGGGCCCAACACCGGGGAGCTGTTTTTT

J gene: TRBJ1-1
clone size: .
V gene: TRBV9
D gene: TRBD1
CDR3 length: 16
CDR3 protein: CASSPAQGAMNTEAFF
CDR3 DNA: TGTGCCAGCAGCCCTGCACAGGGGGCCATGAACACTGAAGCTTTCTTT

J gene: TRBJ1-6
clone size: .
V gene: TRBV7-9
D gene: TRBD1
CDR3 length: 14
CDR3 protein: CASSEGTGAKGLHF
CDR3 DNA: TGTGCCAGCAGCGAAGGGACAGGGGCGAAAGGCCTCCACTTT

J gene: TRBJ2-5
clone size: .
V gene: TRBV28
D gene: TRBD1
CDR3 length: 18
CDR3 protein: CASRRNTGGGPPRETQYF
CDR3 DNA: TGTGCCAGCAGAAGAAATACAGGGGGAGGACCGCCGCGAGAGACCCAGTACTTC

J gene: TRBJ2-1
clone size: .
V gene: TRBV5-4
D gene: TRBD2
CDR3 length: 16
CDR3 protein: CASSYKRGGSYNEQFF
CDR3 DNA: TGTGCCAGCAGCTACAAGCGGGGGGGCTCCTACAATGAGCAGTTCTTC

J gene: TRBJ1-4
clone size: .
V gene: TRBV27
D gene: TRBD1
CDR3 length: 15
CDR3 protein: CASRLAGTGGEKLFF
CDR3 DNA: TGTGCCAGCAGACTAGCCGGGACAGGGGGAGAAAAACTGTTTTTT

J gene: TRBJ2-7
clone size: .
V gene: TRBV11-2
D gene: .
CDR3 length: 13
CDR3 protein: CASSYGSRAEQYF
CDR3 DNA: TGTGCCAGCAGTTACGGGTCCAGGGCCGAGCAGTACTTC

J gene: TRBJ2-5
clone size: .
V gene: TRBV29-1
D gene: .
CDR3 length: 13
CDR3 protein: CSVGWRSQETQYF
CDR3 DNA: TGCAGCGTTGGTTGGAGGTCTCAAGAGACCCAGTACTTC

J gene: TRBJ2-2
clone size: once
V gene: TRBV5-8
D gene: .
CDR3 length: 14
CDR3 protein: CASSLATGIGELFF
CDR3 DNA: TGTGCCAGCAGCTTGGCCACGGGTATCGGGGAGCTGTTTTTT

J gene: TRBJ1-4
clone size: .
V gene: TRBV13
D gene: .
CDR3 length: 15
CDR3 protein: CASSSRGYSNEKLFF
CDR3 DNA: TGTGCCAGCAGCTCCCGAGGGTACTCTAATGAAAAACTGTTTTTT

J gene: TRBJ2-7
clone size: .
V gene: TRBV29-1
D gene: .
CDR3 length: 12
CDR3 protein: CSVDRASYEQYF
CDR3 DNA: TGCAGCGTTGACAGGGCTTCCTACGAGCAGTACTTC

J gene: TRBJ2-7
clone size: .
V gene: TRBV6-1
D gene: TRBD1
CDR3 length: 14
CDR3 protein: CASSEAGTGDLQYF
CDR3 DNA: TGTGCCAGCAGTGAGGCCGGGACAGGGGACTTACAGTACTTC

J gene: TRBJ1-4
clone size: .
V gene: TRBV25-1
D gene: .
CDR3 length: 13
CDR3 protein: CASSEYGDEKLFF
CDR3 DNA: TGTGCCAGCAGTGAATACGGGGATGAAAAACTGTTTTTT

J gene: TRBJ1-2
clone size: .
V gene: TRBV6-5
D gene: .
CDR3 length: 14
CDR3 protein: CASSYSAVSYGYTF
CDR3 DNA: TGTGCCAGCAGTTACTCGGCGGTTTCGTATGGCTACACCTTC

J gene: TRBJ1-3
clone size: .
V gene: TRBV3-1/TRBV3-2
D gene: TRBD1
CDR3 length: 17
CDR3 protein: CASSQEVQTGIGNTIYF
CDR3 DNA: TGTGCCAGCAGCCAAGAGGTGCAGACAGGGATCGGAAACACCATATATTTT

J gene: TRBJ1-5
clone size: .
V gene: TRBV19
D gene: TRBD1
CDR3 length: 17
CDR3 protein: CASSKGRGTGGNQPQHF
CDR3 DNA: TGTGCCAGTAGTAAAGGGCGAGGGACAGGGGGCAATCAGCCCCAGCATTTT

J gene: TRBJ1-2
clone size: .
V gene: TRBV30
D gene: .
CDR3 length: 13
CDR3 protein: CAWSVGGLYGYTF
CDR3 DNA: TGTGCCTGGAGCGTGGGGGGACTCTATGGCTACACCTTC

J gene: TRBJ1-6
clone size: .
V gene: TRBV5-1
D gene: TRBD1
CDR3 length: 16
CDR3 protein: CASSPDRESGNSPLHF
CDR3 DNA: TGCGCCAGCAGCCCTGACAGGGAATCGGGGAATTCACCCCTCCACTTT

J gene: TRBJ2-7
clone size: .
V gene: TRBV14
D gene: .
CDR3 length: 15
CDR3 protein: CASSQGRLSPYEQYF
CDR3 DNA: TGTGCCAGCAGCCAAGGGAGACTCTCCCCCTACGAGCAGTACTTC

J gene: TRBJ2-1
clone size: .
V gene: TRBV25-1
D gene: .
CDR3 length: 14
CDR3 protein: CASSEGAASLRQFF
CDR3 DNA: TGTGCCAGCAGTGAGGGGGCCGCGAGCCTCCGGCAGTTCTTC

J gene: TRBJ1-5
clone size: .
V gene: TRBV19
D gene: TRBD1
CDR3 length: 14
CDR3 protein: CASAGTGYFEPQHF
CDR3 DNA: TGTGCCAGTGCCGGGACAGGATATTTTGAGCCCCAGCATTTT

J gene: TRBJ1-5
clone size: .
V gene: TRBV7-9
D gene: .
CDR3 length: 12
CDR3 protein: CASSSGDQPQHF
CDR3 DNA: TGTGCCAGCAGCTCGGGGGACCAGCCCCAGCATTTT

J gene: TRBJ2-3
clone size: few
V gene: TRBV7-2
D gene: .
CDR3 length: 13
CDR3 protein: CASSLAQTHTQYF
CDR3 DNA: TGTGCCAGCAGCTTAGCGCAGACTCATACGCAGTATTTT

J gene: TRBJ1-2
clone size: .
V gene: TRBV28
D gene: .
CDR3 length: 12
CDR3 protein: CASSSPAVGYTF
CDR3 DNA: TGTGCCAGCAGTAGCCCCGCGGTAGGCTACACCTTC

J gene: TRBJ2-7
clone size: once
V gene: TRBV6-1
D gene: TRBD2
CDR3 length: 15
CDR3 protein: CASSELGTSGLEQYF
CDR3 DNA: TGTGCCAGCAGTGAACTTGGGACTAGCGGGCTCGAGCAGTACTTC

J gene: TRBJ1-1
clone size: .
V gene: TRBV5-1
D gene: .
CDR3 length: 13
CDR3 protein: CASSNSNNIESFF
CDR3 DNA: TGCGCCAGCAGCAATAGCAATAATATTGAATCTTTCTTT

J gene: TRBJ2-3
clone size: .
V gene: TRBV6-1
D gene: TRBD2
CDR3 length: 15
CDR3 protein: CASSESGRVWDTQYF
CDR3 DNA: TGTGCCAGCAGTGAATCGGGGAGGGTTTGGGATACGCAGTATTTT

J gene: TRBJ2-3
clone size: .
V gene: TRBV5-1
D gene: TRBD1
CDR3 length: 17
CDR3 protein: CASSLGGTGGPTDTQYF
CDR3 DNA: TGCGCCAGCAGCTTGGGTGGGACAGGGGGTCCAACAGATACGCAGTATTTT